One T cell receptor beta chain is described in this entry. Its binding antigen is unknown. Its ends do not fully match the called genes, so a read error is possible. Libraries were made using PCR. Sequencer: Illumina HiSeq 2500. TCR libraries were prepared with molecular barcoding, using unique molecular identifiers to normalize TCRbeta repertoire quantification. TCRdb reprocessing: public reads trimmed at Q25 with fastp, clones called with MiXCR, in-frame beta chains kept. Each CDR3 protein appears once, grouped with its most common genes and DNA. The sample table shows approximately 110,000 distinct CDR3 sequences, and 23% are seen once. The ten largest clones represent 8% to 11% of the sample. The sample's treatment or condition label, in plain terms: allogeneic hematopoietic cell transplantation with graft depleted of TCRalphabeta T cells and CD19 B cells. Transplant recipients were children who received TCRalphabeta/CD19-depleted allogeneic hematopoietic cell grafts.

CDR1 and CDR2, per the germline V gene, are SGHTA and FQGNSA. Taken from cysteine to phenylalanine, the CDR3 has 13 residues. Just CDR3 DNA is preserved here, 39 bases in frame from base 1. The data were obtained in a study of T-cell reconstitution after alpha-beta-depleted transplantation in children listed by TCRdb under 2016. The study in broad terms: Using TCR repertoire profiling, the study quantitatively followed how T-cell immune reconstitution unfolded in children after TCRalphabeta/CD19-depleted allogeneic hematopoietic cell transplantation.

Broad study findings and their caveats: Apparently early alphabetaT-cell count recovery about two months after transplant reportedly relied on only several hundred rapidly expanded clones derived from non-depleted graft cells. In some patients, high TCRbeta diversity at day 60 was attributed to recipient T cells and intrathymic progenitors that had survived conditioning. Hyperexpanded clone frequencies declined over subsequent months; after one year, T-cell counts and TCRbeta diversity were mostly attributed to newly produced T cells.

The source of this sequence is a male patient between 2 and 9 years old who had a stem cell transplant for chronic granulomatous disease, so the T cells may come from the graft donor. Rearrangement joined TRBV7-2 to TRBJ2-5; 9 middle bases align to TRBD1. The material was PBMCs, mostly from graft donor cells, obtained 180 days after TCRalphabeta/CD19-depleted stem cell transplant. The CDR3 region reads CASSLGGQGWGDF. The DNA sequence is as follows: TGTGCCAGCAGCTTAGGAGGACAGGGGTGGGGTGACTTC.